This entry describes one T cell receptor beta chain. Trimming took 2 bases from V and 3 from J, leaving 15 bases between them. Germline CDR1 is SGHNT and CDR2 is YYREEE (reference sequence). The CDR3 runs to 16 residues. This entry is derived from a study of shared clonotypes between healthy human individuals. At a deep level, the assay was run. Libraries were prepared by immunoSEQ multiplex PCR; TCRdb keeps only in-frame clonotypes and omits some of them. The table has about 1 million clones, about three quarters seen once. Source material: memory CD4+ T cells sorted from blood. Described subset: CD45RA-negative fraction. This TCR was recovered from a man younger than 35 in good health. The chain couples TRBV5-4 to TRBJ1-3, with D possibly being TRBD1 (5 bases). The CDR3 reads CASSFPFSGGGNTIYF. In DNA form, the CDR3 reads TGTGCCAGCAGCTTCCCCTTTAGCGGGGGTGGAAACACCATATATTTT.